This entry lists 24 T cell receptor beta chains sequenced from one sample in a study of blood T cell repertoires in COVID-19. Generated by immunoSEQ multiplex PCR, the TCRdb table keeps only in-frame clones and is missing some. This sample yields over 250,000 clones, of which around nine tenths are seen a single time; approximately 2.6% belongs to the top ten. Specimen: PBMCs or T cells enriched from blood (not recorded which). The receptors originated from a woman under 30 who had recovered from COVID-19.

The chain has TRBV5-4 and TRBJ2-5; 8 positions agree with TRBD2. The CDR3 sequence is 14 residues long. Germline V gene data show CDR1 as SGHNT and CDR2 as YYREEE (reference sequence). The J segment lost 2 bases and the V segment lost 10 bases, leaving 10 bases of the junction unmatched. This CDR3 reads CAGGSGGNQETQYF. Here the CDR3 DNA reads TGTGCCGGGGGGAGCGGGGGAAATCAAGAGACCCAGTACTTC. The full variable domain, with the rest looked up from reference TRBV5-4 and TRBJ2-5, is ETGVTQSPTHLIKTRGQQVTLRCSSQSGHNTVSWYQQALGQGPQFIFQYYREEENGRGNFPPRFSGLQFPNYSSELNVNALELDDSALYLCAGGSGGNQETQYFGPGTRLLVL.

J is TRBJ2-7 and V is TRBV19; possibly TRBD1 for D (5 bases). Trimming left V 4 bases short and J 2 bases short, with 12 bases between. The CDR3 covers 14 residues. The V gene's germline CDR1 is LNHDA and CDR2 SQIVND (reference sequence). Written as DNA, the CDR3 is TGTGCCAGTAGTACCTTCACGGACACCTACGAGCAGTACTTC. This sequence encodes CASSTFTDTYEQYF.

With respect to this clone: Its ends do not fully match the called genes, so a read error is possible. The genes are TRBV7-9 and TRBJ2-3; D is ambiguous. The CDR3 runs to 11 residues. Germline loops: CDR1 SEHNR, CDR2 FQNEAQ (reference sequence). CDR3 amino acids: CASSNTHTQYF. In nucleotides, the CDR3 is TGTGCCAGCAGCAACACACATACGCAGTATTTT.

This chain joins TRBV5-1 and TRBJ2-6, with 11 bases fitting TRBD1. The CDR3 runs to 17 residues. V lost 4 bases and J lost 1; bases outside the gene matches: 4. Germline CDR1 is SGHRS and CDR2 is YFSETQ. The CDR3 DNA follows: TGCGCCAGCAGCCGGGACAGGGGGGCATCTGGGGCCAACGTCCTGACTTTC. Protein sequence: CASSRDRGASGANVLTF.

The V call is TRBV7-2, the J call TRBJ1-2; D gene uncertain. V was trimmed by 8 bases and J by 4 bases, leaving 14 bases between them. The CDR3 consists of 13 residues. Germline loops: CDR1 SGHTA, CDR2 FQGNSA. CDR3 DNA sequence: TGTGCCAGCCCCCAAGAGTTCCTCTATGGCTACACCTTC. Amino acids: CASPQEFLYGYTF. The full variable domain, completed using reference TRBV7-2 and TRBJ1-2, is GAGVSQSPSNKVTEKGKDVELRCDPISGHTALYWYRQSLGQGLEFLIYFQGNSAPDKSGLPSDRFSAERTGGSVSTLTIQRTQQEDSAVYLCASPQEFLYGYTFGSGTRLTVV.

The chain uses TRBV3-1 (or the pseudogene TRBV3-2) and TRBJ1-1; D is undetermined. Germline V lookup: CDR1 LGHDT, CDR2 YNNKEL (reference sequence). Deletions cut 3 bases from V and 5 bases from J, with 7 bases between. CDR3 length: 12 amino acids. The CDR3 spells CASSQVGTEAFF. The CDR3 DNA sequence: TGTGCCAGCAGCCAGGTCGGGACTGAAGCTTTCTTT.

This rearrangement joins TRBV6-2 or TRBV6-3 to TRBJ1-2; 9 bases are shared with TRBD1. The germline gives CDR1 MNHEY, CDR2 SVGEGT. J was trimmed by 7 bases and V by 2 bases; bases with no gene match: 8. This CDR3 has 15 residues. In nucleotides, the CDR3 is TGTGCCAGCAGTTACAGGGGACAGGGTCCGACTGGCTACACCTTC. Amino acids: CASSYRGQGPTGYTF.

The chain recombines TRBV27 with TRBJ2-1, with a possible D match to TRBD1 (5 bases). The germline V gene encodes CDR1 MNHEY and CDR2 SMNVEV (reference sequence). V lost 3 bases and J lost 7, with 13 bases in between. The CDR3 loop spans 14 amino acids. The CDR3 bases are TGTGCCAGCAGTTTCCGGGCAGGGCGGAATGAGCAGTTCTTC. It translates to CASSFRAGRNEQFF.

This chain links TRBV7-2 with TRBJ2-3; the match to TRBD2 covers 11 bases. Germline lookup yields CDR1 SGHTA and CDR2 FQGNSA. CDR3 length: 15 amino acids. V was pared by 5 bases and J by 9 bases, with 10 bases of the junction left unmatched. The DNA of the CDR3 is TGTGCCAGCAGCCCTAGACTAGCGGGGCTATCCACGCAGTATTTT. Protein sequence: CASSPRLAGLSTQYF.

The chain recombines TRBV20-1 with TRBJ2-7; tentatively, D is TRBD2 (6 bases). There are 14 residues in the CDR3. Germline V CDR1 and CDR2: DFQATT, SNEGSKA (reference sequence). The V end lost 3 bases, the J end lost 2 bases, and 14 bases lay between the germline ends. The CDR3 bases are TGCAGTGCTAGTACTAGCAAAGTCCCCTACGAGCAGTACTTC. Its translation is CSASTSKVPYEQYF.

This clone was seen a handful of times. This chain uses TRBV7-8 with TRBJ1-1; tentative D call: TRBD1 (6 bases). The germline V and J ends were trimmed by 0 bases and 0 bases, with 11 bases remaining between them. The germline CDR1 and CDR2 sequences are SGHVS and FQNEAQ. The CDR3 runs 16 residues. The CDR3 spells CASSLASGHLNTEAFF. As DNA, the CDR3 is TGTGCCAGCAGCTTAGCGTCGGGACACTTGAACACTGAAGCTTTCTTT.

This chain links TRBV19 with TRBJ1-5; 12 nucleotides agree with TRBD1. CDR1 is LNHDA, CDR2 SQIVND, per germline (reference sequence). Germline trimming cut 7 bases from V and 6 bases from J; bases unmatched to any gene: 16. This CDR3 spans 18 amino acids. CDR3 protein: CASTYSPSGQGATQPQHF. CDR3 nucleotide sequence: TGTGCCAGTACCTATTCCCCATCGGGACAGGGGGCGACTCAGCCCCAGCATTTT.

Here the CDR3 DNA reads TGTGCCAGCAGTGAATTTCTAGCTCAATACGAGCAGTACTTC. Translating gives CASSEFLAQYEQYF. The chain joins TRBV2 to TRBJ2-7; TRBD2 might be the D (5 bases). CDR1 SNHLY and CDR2 FYNNEI come from the germline V gene. The V gene lost 2 bases and the J gene lost 4 bases, with 12 bases spanning the gap. This CDR3 has 14 residues.

In this sample, this clone turned up a few times. The V and J genes are TRBV18 and TRBJ2-7; 7 nucleotides agree with TRBD1. Germline CDR1 and CDR2: KGHSH and LQKENI. J lost 5 bases, V lost 3 bases, and 7 bases had no gene match. This CDR3 region has 14 residues. CDR3 in amino acids: CASSPDRAPHEQYF. The DNA for the CDR3 is TGTGCCAGCTCACCCGACAGGGCCCCACACGAGCAGTACTTC. The variable domain in full, with the rest retrieved from reference TRBV18 and TRBJ2-7, is NAGVMQNPRHLVRRRGQEARLRCSPMKGHSHVYWYRQLPEEGLKFMVYLQKENIIDESGMPKERFSAEFPKEGPSILRIQQVVRGDSAAYFCASSPDRAPHEQYFGPGTRLTVT.

V and J are TRBV19 and TRBJ1-5, with D maybe TRBD1 (6 bases). Looked up from germline, CDR1 is LNHDA and CDR2 is SQIVND (reference sequence). The CDR3 runs 13 residues. Trimming removed 5 bases at V and 2 bases at J, with 7 bases between. Here the CDR3 reads CASSRQGNQPQHF. CDR3 sequence (DNA): TGTGCCAGTAGTCGACAGGGCAATCAGCCCCAGCATTTT.

V usage is TRBV5-5 and J usage is TRBJ2-7; TRBD2 matches 9 bases. The V gene end was trimmed by 3 bases and the J gene end by 4 bases; junction bases not matched to a gene: 11. This CDR3 contains 16 residues. The germline gives CDR1 SGHKS, CDR2 YYEKEE (reference sequence). In DNA, the CDR3 is TGTGCCAGCAGCTCCATAATGACTAGCGGATCATACGAGCAGTACTTC. It specifies CASSSIMTSGSYEQYF. Looking up the rest from reference TRBV5-5 and TRBJ2-7 gives the full variable domain: DAGVTQSPTHLIKTRGQQVTLRCSPISGHKSVSWYQQVLGQGPQFIFQYYEKEERGRGNFPDRFSARQFPNYSSELNVNALLLGDSALYLCASSSIMTSGSYEQYFGPGTRLTVT.

V usage is TRBV6-5 and J usage is TRBJ1-4, with D possibly being TRBD1 (5 bases). This CDR3 is 15 amino acids long. CDR1 is MNHEY, CDR2 SVGAGI, per germline. Trimming stripped 3 bases from V and 8 bases from J, with 16 bases between. The CDR3 loop is CASSYRAQGGEKLFF. The CDR3 DNA reads TGTGCCAGCAGTTATCGGGCCCAGGGAGGAGAAAAACTGTTTTTT.

The gene calls are TRBV10-2 and TRBJ1-2; TRBD1 might be the D (5 bases). Germline V gene data show CDR1 as WSHSY and CDR2 as SAAADI. Trimming left V 5 bases short and J 6 bases short, with 25 bases between. The CDR3 consists of 17 residues. The CDR3 is CASSKGQTIFTWDGYTF. As DNA, the CDR3 is TGCGCCAGCAGTAAAGGACAAACCATCTTTACCTGGGATGGCTACACCTTC.

V usage is TRBV19 and J usage is TRBJ2-7, with a weak D call TRBD1 (5 bases). This CDR3 region has 14 residues. V dropped 4 bases and J dropped 0 bases, with 10 bases sitting between them. Germline-derived CDR1 and CDR2 are LNHDA and SQIVND (reference sequence). In nucleotides, the CDR3 is TGTGCCAGTAGTAAGACAGAATCCTCCTACGAGCAGTACTTC. Translated: CASSKTESSYEQYF. Together with reference TRBV19 and TRBJ2-7, the CDR3 gives the full variable domain: DGGITQSPKYLFRKEGQNVTLSCEQNLNHDAMYWYRQDPGQGLRLIYYSQIVNDFQKGDIAEGYSVSREKKESFPLTVTSAQKNPTAFYLCASSKTESSYEQYFGPGTRLTVT.

The V and J genes are TRBV2 and TRBJ1-5; tentative D call: TRBD1 (5 bases). This CDR3 contains 13 residues. Trimming pared 10 bases from V and 2 bases from J, leaving 12 bases between. The germline gives CDR1 SNHLY, CDR2 FYNNEI. The CDR3 nucleotides read TGTGCCACCCAGGGTGGCGGCAATCAGCCCCAGCATTTT. It codes for CATQGGGNQPQHF.

V and J are TRBV7-2 and TRBJ1-5, with TRBD1 matching 7 bases. Germline values: CDR1 SGHTA, CDR2 FQGNSA. The CDR3 contains 14 residues. The V segment lost 4 bases and the J segment 2 bases; nucleotides outside the gene matches: 2. The CDR3 DNA sequence: TGTGCCAGCAGCTACGACAGGGGCAATCAGCCCCAGCATTTT. Its translation is CASSYDRGNQPQHF.

The V call is TRBV30, the J call TRBJ2-7; 7 positions agree with TRBD2. This CDR3 spans 13 amino acids. With 1 base clipped from V and 2 bases from J, the junction kept 2 bases outside the gene matches. CDR1 is GTSNPN and CDR2 is SVGIG in the germline V gene (reference sequence). The CDR3: CAWSDRGAYEQYF. In nucleotides, the CDR3 is TGTGCCTGGAGTGATCGGGGGGCCTACGAGCAGTACTTC.

The chain has TRBV9 and TRBJ1-1; weak D call: TRBD1 (5 bases). The germline V and J ends were trimmed by 0 bases and 2 bases, with 17 bases remaining between them. Germline-derived CDR1 and CDR2 are SGDLS and YYNGEE. This CDR3 has 17 residues. Here the CDR3 reads CASSVGLDPTVNTEAFF. Here the CDR3 DNA reads TGTGCCAGCAGCGTAGGTCTCGATCCGACAGTTAACACTGAAGCTTTCTTT.

J is TRBJ2-1 and V is TRBV5-7; the match to TRBD2 covers 7 bases. TRBV5-7 is given ORF status, its function remaining uncertain. V trimming: 3 bases; J trimming: 4 bases; junction bases outside the gene matches: 7. The CDR3 has 15 amino acids. The CDR3 region has the DNA TGTGCCAGCAGCTCCATAGGGACTATATACAATGAGCAGTTCTTC. Translated: CASSSIGTIYNEQFF.